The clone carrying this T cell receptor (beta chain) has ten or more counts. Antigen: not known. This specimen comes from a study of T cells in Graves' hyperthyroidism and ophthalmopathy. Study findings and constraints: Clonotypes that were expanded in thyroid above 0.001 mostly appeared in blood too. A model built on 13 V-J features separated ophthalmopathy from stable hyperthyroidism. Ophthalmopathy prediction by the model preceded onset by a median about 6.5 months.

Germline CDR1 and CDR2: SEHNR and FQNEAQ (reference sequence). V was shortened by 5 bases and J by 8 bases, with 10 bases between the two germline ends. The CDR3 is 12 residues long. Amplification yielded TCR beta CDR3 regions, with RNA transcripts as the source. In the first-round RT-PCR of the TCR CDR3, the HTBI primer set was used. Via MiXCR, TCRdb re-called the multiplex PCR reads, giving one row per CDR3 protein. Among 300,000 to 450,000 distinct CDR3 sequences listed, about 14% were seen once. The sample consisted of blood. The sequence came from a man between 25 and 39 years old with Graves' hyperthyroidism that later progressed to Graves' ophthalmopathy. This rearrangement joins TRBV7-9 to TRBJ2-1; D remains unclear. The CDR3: CASSAQNDEQFF. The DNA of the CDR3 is TGTGCCAGCAGCGCCCAGAACGATGAGCAGTTCTTC.